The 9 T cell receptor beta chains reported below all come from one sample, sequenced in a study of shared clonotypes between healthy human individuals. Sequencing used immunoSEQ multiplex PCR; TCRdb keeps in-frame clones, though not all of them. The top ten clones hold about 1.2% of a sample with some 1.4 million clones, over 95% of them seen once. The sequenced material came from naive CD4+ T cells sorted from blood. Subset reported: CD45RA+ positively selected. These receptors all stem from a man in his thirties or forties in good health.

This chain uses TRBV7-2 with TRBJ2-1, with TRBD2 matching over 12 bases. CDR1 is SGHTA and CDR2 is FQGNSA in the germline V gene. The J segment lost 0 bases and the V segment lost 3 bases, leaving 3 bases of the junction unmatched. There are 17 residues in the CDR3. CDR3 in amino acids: CASSFGLAGPSYNEQFF. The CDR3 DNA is TGTGCCAGCAGCTTCGGACTAGCGGGACCCTCCTACAATGAGCAGTTCTTC. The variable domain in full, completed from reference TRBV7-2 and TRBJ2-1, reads GAGVSQSPSNKVTEKGKDVELRCDPISGHTALYWYRQSLGQGLEFLIYFQGNSAPDKSGLPSDRFSAERTGGSVSTLTIQRTQQEDSAVYLCASSFGLAGPSYNEQFFGPGTRLTVL.

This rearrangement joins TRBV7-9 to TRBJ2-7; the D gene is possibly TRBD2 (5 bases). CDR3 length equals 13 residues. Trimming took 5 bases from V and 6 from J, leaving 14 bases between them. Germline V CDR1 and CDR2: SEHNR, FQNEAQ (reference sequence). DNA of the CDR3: TGTGCCAGCAGCCCACGTCGGGGTAGCGAGCAGTACTTC. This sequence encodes CASSPRRGSEQYF.

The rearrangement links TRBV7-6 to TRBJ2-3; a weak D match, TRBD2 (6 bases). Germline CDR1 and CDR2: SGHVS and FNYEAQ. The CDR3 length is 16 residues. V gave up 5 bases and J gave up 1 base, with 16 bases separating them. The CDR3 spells CASSARLGKGTDTQYF. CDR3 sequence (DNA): TGTGCCAGCAGCGCCAGACTAGGAAAGGGCACAGATACGCAGTATTTT.

Here the CDR3 reads CASSYSGGSIGNEQFF. Written as DNA, the CDR3 is TGTGCCAGCAGTTACTCGGGCGGGAGTATTGGCAATGAGCAGTTCTTC. V gene TRBV6-5 combines with J gene TRBJ2-1, with TRBD2 matching over 7 bases. Losses at the gene ends were 0 bases for V and 6 bases for J; bases not matched to a gene: 8. The CDR3 spans 16 residues. Germline lookup yields CDR1 MNHEY and CDR2 SVGAGI.

In nucleotides, the CDR3 is TGTGCCAGCAGCGTAGACAGGTACACCGGGGAGCTGTTTTTT. This sequence encodes CASSVDRYTGELFF. The chain recombines TRBV9 with TRBJ2-2; tentatively, D is TRBD1 (5 bases). V lost 0 bases to trimming and J lost 3 bases, with 6 bases between them. The CDR3 consists of 14 residues. Germline CDR1 reads SGDLS; CDR2 reads YYNGEE.

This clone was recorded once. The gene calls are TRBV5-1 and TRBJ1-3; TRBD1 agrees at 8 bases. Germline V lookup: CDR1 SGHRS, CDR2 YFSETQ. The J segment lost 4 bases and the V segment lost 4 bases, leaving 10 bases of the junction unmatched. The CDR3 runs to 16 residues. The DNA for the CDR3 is TGCGCCAGCAGCCTCGGGACAGGAGGTCCCGGAAACACCATATATTTT. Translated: CASSLGTGGPGNTIYF.

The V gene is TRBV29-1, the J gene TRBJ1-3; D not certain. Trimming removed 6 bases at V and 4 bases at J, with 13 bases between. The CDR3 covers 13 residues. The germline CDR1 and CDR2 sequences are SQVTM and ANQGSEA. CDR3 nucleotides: TGCAGCGTCTGTCTTGGGGTGGGAAACACCATATATTTT. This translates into CSVCLGVGNTIYF.

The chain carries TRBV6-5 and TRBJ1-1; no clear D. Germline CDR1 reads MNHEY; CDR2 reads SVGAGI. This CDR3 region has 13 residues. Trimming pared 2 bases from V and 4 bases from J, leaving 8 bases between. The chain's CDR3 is CASSYDFGTEAFF. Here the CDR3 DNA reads TGTGCCAGCAGTTACGATTTCGGCACTGAAGCTTTCTTT.

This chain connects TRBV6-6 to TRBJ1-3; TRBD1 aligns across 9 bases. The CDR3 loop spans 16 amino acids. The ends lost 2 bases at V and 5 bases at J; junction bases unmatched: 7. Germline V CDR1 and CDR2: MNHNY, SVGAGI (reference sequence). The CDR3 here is CASSYDTGGTRNTIYF. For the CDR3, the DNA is TGTGCCAGCAGTTACGACACAGGGGGCACGAGAAACACCATATATTTT.